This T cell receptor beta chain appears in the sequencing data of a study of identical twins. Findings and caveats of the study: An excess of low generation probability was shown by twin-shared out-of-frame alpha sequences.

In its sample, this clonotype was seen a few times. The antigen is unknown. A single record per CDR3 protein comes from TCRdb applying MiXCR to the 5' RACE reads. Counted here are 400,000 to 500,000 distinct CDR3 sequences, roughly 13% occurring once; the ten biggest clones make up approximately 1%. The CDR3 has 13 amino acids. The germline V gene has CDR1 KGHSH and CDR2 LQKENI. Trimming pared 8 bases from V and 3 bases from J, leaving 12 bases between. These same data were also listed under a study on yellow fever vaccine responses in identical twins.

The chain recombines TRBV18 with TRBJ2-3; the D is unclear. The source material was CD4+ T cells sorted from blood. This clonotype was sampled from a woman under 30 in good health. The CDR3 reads CASSPPKTDTQYF. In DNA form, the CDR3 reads TGTGCCAGCAGCCCCCCCAAAACAGATACGCAGTATTTT.